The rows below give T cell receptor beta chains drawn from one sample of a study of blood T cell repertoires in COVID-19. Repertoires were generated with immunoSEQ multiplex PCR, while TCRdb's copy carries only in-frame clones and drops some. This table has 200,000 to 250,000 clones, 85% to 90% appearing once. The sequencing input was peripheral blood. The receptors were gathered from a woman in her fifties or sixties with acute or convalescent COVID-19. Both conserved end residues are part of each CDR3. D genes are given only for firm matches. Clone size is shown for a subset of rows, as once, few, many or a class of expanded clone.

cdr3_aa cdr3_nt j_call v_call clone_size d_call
CATSSVSGGREYEQYF TGTGCCACCAGCAGTGTTAGCGGGGGCAGGGAATACGAGCAGTACTTC TRBJ2-7 TRBV15 . TRBD2
CASSQGDRANQPQHF TGTGCCAGCAGCCAAGGGGACAGGGCTAATCAGCCCCAGCATTTT TRBJ1-5 TRBV3-1/TRBV3-2 . TRBD1
CASGLDRATFLTYEQYF TGTGCTAGTGGTTTGGACAGGGCCACGTTCCTCACCTACGAGCAGTACTTC TRBJ2-7 TRBV12-5 once .
CASSLRTASYEQYF TGTGCCAGCAGCTTACGGACAGCAAGCTACGAGCAGTACTTC TRBJ2-7 TRBV11-2 . .
CATSEPGTVHNEQFF TGTGCCACCAGTGAGCCCGGGACAGTTCACAATGAGCAGTTCTTC TRBJ2-1 TRBV24-1 . TRBD1
CASSSGQAFEAFF TGTGCCAGCAGCTCGGGACAGGCCTTTGAAGCTTTCTTT TRBJ1-1 TRBV7-3 once TRBD1
CASSPEGVPGNTEAFF TGTGCCAGCTCACCTGAGGGGGTCCCGGGGAACACTGAAGCTTTCTTT TRBJ1-1 TRBV18 . .
CAWSVRSGHSYNEQFF TGTGCCTGGAGTGTACGGAGCGGTCACTCCTACAATGAGCAGTTCTTC TRBJ2-1 TRBV30 once .
CASSSGQLRGYTF TGTGCCAGCAGCTCGGGACAGTTGAGGGGCTACACCTTC TRBJ1-2 TRBV7-3 . TRBD1
CASSFYSGQGMYTEAFF TGCGCCAGCAGCTTCTACTCCGGACAGGGTATGTACACTGAAGCTTTCTTT TRBJ1-1 TRBV5-1 . TRBD1
CASSFSIAREGTDTQYF TGTGCCAGCAGTTTCAGTATCGCTCGGGAGGGCACAGATACGCAGTATTTT TRBJ2-3 TRBV28 . TRBD2
CASSSRIRAGTGVIEAFF TGTGCCAGTAGTAGCCGCATCCGGGCCGGGACAGGGGTGATTGAAGCTTTCTTT TRBJ1-1 TRBV19 . TRBD1
CAWSVNLYYGYTF TGTGCCTGGAGTGTCAATTTGTACTATGGCTACACCTTC TRBJ1-2 TRBV30 . .
CASSLDRQGYEQYF TGTGCCAGCAGCTTAGACCGACAGGGGTACGAGCAGTACTTC TRBJ2-7 TRBV11-2 . TRBD1
CASSVAGLAGGPGTGELFF TGTGCCAGCAGCGTAGCTGGGCTAGCGGGAGGGCCTGGGACCGGGGAGCTGTTTTTT TRBJ2-2 TRBV9 once TRBD2
CAWSVQANYGYTF TGTGCCTGGAGTGTACAGGCGAACTATGGCTACACCTTC TRBJ1-2 TRBV30 . .
CASSLAGTSGNEQFF TGTGCCAGCAGCTTAGCCGGGACTAGCGGCAATGAGCAGTTCTTC TRBJ2-1 TRBV11-2 . TRBD2
CASRPNSGGYGYTF TGTGCCAGCAGGCCAAACTCTGGGGGGTATGGCTACACCTTC TRBJ1-2 TRBV6-5 . .
CASSRLAGATDTQYF TGTGCCAGCAGCCGACTAGCGGGGGCAACAGATACGCAGTATTTT TRBJ2-3 TRBV13 . TRBD2
CASNQDSRGDEQFF TGTGCCAGCAACCAGGACTCCAGGGGAGATGAGCAGTTCTTC TRBJ2-1 TRBV7-9 . .
CASSSTSTGINQPQHF TGTGCCAGTAGTTCAACGTCGACAGGGATCAATCAGCCCCAGCATTTT TRBJ1-5 TRBV19 . TRBD1
CASSLKAGVNSPLHF TGTGCCAGCAGCTTGAAAGCAGGGGTTAATTCACCCCTCCACTTT TRBJ1-6 TRBV5-4 . .
CASSQGPPGGRGANVLTF TGCGCCAGCAGCCAAGGCCCGCCCGGGGGTCGTGGGGCCAACGTCCTGACTTTC TRBJ2-6 TRBV4-1 . .
CASSSGTGGKTEAFF TGCGCCAGCAGCTCAGGGACAGGGGGCAAGACTGAAGCTTTCTTT TRBJ1-1 TRBV5-1 . TRBD1
CASSEAGAFYGYTF TGTGCCAGCAGTGAAGCGGGGGCCTTCTATGGCTACACCTTC TRBJ1-2 TRBV2 . .
CASSPRDRENYGYTF TGTGCCAGCTCACCCCGGGACAGGGAGAACTATGGCTACACCTTC TRBJ1-2 TRBV18 . TRBD1
CASTLSGITGELFF TGCGCCAGCACCTTAAGCGGGATCACCGGGGAGCTGTTTTTT TRBJ2-2 TRBV5-1 once TRBD2
CASEETGLGYGYTF TGTGCCAGTGAGGAGACAGGGTTGGGCTATGGCTACACCTTC TRBJ1-2 TRBV19 once TRBD1
CAISGSTNTEAFF TGTGCCATCAGTGGCTCTACGAACACTGAAGCTTTCTTT TRBJ1-1 TRBV10-3 once .
CASSISRGSNTEAFF TGTGCCAGCAGCATATCACGGGGTTCGAACACTGAAGCTTTCTTT TRBJ1-1 TRBV5-4 . .